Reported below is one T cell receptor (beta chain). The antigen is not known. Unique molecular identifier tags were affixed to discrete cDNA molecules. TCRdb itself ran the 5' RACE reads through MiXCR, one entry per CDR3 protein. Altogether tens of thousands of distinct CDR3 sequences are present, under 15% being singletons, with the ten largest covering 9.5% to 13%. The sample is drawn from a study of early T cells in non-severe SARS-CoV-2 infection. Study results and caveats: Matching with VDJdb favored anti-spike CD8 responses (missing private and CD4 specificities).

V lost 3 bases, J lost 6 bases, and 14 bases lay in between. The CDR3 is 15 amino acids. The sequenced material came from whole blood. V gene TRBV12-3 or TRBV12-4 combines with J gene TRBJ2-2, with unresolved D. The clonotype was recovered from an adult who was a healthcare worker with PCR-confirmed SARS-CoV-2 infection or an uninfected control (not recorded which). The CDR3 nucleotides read TGTGCCAGCAGTTTGGTCGGGCTCTTCCCCGGGGAGCTGTTTTTT. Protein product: CASSLVGLFPGELFF.